Listed here are 11 T cell receptor beta chains from one sample, sequenced in a study of T cells in Graves' hyperthyroidism and ophthalmopathy. What was amplified from RNA transcripts were TCR beta CDR3 regions. The TCR CDR3 first-round RT-PCR relied on the HTBI primer set. TCRdb passed the multiplex PCR reads through MiXCR, listing each CDR3 protein once. The sample contains 500,000 to 650,000 distinct CDR3 sequences, around 13% of which appear only once. The sequenced sample consisted of blood. The receptors shown here come from a woman in her 40s with Graves' hyperthyroidism.

This clonotype was seen a few times. The chain links TRBV12-3 or TRBV12-4 to TRBJ1-3, with D possibly matching TRBD1 (5 bases). There are 11 residues in the CDR3. The CDR3 region has the DNA TGTACGCAGGGCTCTGGAAACACCATATATTTT. This codes for CTQGSGNTIYF.

Concerning this clonotype: This may stem from a read error, because a much larger clone lies one nucleotide away. V usage is TRBV6-2 or TRBV6-3 and J usage is TRBJ2-6, with no clear D. With 2 bases removed from V and 0 bases from J, the gap between germline ends came to 2 bases. Germline V gives CDR1 MNHEY, CDR2 SVGEGT. This CDR3 has 14 residues. The CDR3 nucleotides read TGTGCCAGCAGTTACATCTCTGGGGCCAACGTCCTGACTTTC. Its protein is CASSYISGANVLTF.

This clonotype has a handful of counts. The V and J genes are TRBV20-1 and TRBJ1-2; tentatively, D is TRBD1 (6 bases). Germline CDR1 and CDR2: DFQATT and SNEGSKA (reference sequence). CDR3 length equals 11 residues. Trimming took 6 bases from V and 8 from J, leaving 13 bases between them. The CDR3 region is CSAQGGQGYTF. The CDR3 DNA reads TGCAGTGCCCAAGGCGGACAGGGCTACACCTTC.

This clonotype was picked up one time. The chain carries TRBV12-3 or TRBV12-4 and TRBJ2-3; D tentatively fits TRBD1 or TRBD2 (5 bases each). This CDR3 spans 14 amino acids. The V gene lost 5 bases and the J gene lost 0 bases, with 9 bases spanning the gap. The chain's CDR3 is CASSRGDSTDTQYF. The CDR3 bases are TGTGCCAGCAGTCGAGGGGACAGCACAGATACGCAGTATTTT.

This clonotype was recorded many times. J is TRBJ2-2 and V is TRBV20-1, with D possibly being TRBD1 or TRBD2 (5 bases each). Trimming took off 3 bases at V and 4 bases at J, with 12 bases between the two ends. There are 14 residues in the CDR3. CDR1 is DFQATT, CDR2 SNEGSKA, per germline (reference sequence). The chain's CDR3 is CSASERGATGELFF. The CDR3, as DNA: TGCAGTGCTAGTGAGAGGGGTGCCACCGGGGAGCTGTTTTTT.

Details on this clonotype: This CDR3 fails to terminate in the conserved phenylalanine or tryptophan, so it likely reflects a read error. The CDR3 bases are TGTGCCAGCAGTGTAGGGGACAGTCCGGGCACTGAAGCTTTCCTT. Its protein product is CASSVGDSPGTEAFL. J is TRBJ1-1 and V is TRBV12-3 or TRBV12-4, with 7 positions matching TRBD1. The CDR3 runs to 15 residues. The junction had 10 bases not matched to a gene; V was cut back by 5 bases and J by 4 bases.

This clonotype has a count of ten or more. The chain uses TRBV20-1 and TRBJ1-2; D is possibly TRBD1 (5 bases). There are 15 residues in the CDR3. In germline, CDR1 is DFQATT, CDR2 SNEGSKA (reference sequence). V lost 0 bases to trimming and J lost 2 bases, with 13 bases between them. The DNA for the CDR3 is TGCAGTGCTAGAGATCTTCAGGGCCCAAACTATGGCTACACCTTC. This codes for CSARDLQGPNYGYTF.

This clonotype occurred a few times. The chain recombines TRBV20-1 with TRBJ1-4; TRBD1 matches 8 bases. CDR3 length: 15 amino acids. The V gene's germline CDR1 is DFQATT and CDR2 SNEGSKA (reference sequence). With V trimmed by 2 bases and J by 5 bases, 7 bases remained unmatched. The CDR3 spells CSARTGTGGNEKLFF. The CDR3 DNA is TGCAGTGCTAGAACAGGGACAGGTGGAAATGAAAAACTGTTTTTT.

The table lists this clonotype with a few counts. This chain links TRBV28 with TRBJ1-5; D remains ambiguous. With 8 bases removed from V and 3 bases from J, the gap between germline ends came to 14 bases. Germline loops: CDR1 MDHEN, CDR2 SYDVKM. There are 14 residues in the CDR3. As DNA, the CDR3 is TGTGCCAGCCGGGTGGGTCCAGTCAATCAGCCCCAGCATTTT. Its translation: CASRVGPVNQPQHF.

The chain is built from TRBV14 and TRBJ2-1; 7 positions match TRBD2. Per germline, CDR1 SGHDN and CDR2 FVKESK. V was pared by 4 bases and J by 2 bases, with 11 bases of the junction left unmatched. The CDR3 contains 17 residues. In nucleotides, the CDR3 is TGTGCCAGCAGCCTATACCCCGGGACTACAGCCTACAATGAGCAGTTCTTC. Its protein is CASSLYPGTTAYNEQFF. Complete variable domain (other parts from reference TRBV14 and TRBJ2-1): EAGVTQFPSHSVIEKGQTVTLRCDPISGHDNLYWYRRVMGKEIKFLLHFVKESKQDESGMPNNRFLAERTGGTYSTLKVQPAELEDSGVYFCASSLYPGTTAYNEQFFGPGTRLTVL.

This clonotype was seen many times. The chain links TRBV15 to TRBJ1-1, with a tentative D call TRBD1 (5 bases). Trimming took off 1 base at V and 8 bases at J, with 14 bases between the two ends. From germline, CDR1 is LNHNV and CDR2 YYDKDF (reference sequence). There are 14 residues in the CDR3. As DNA, the CDR3 is TGTGCCACCAGCAGAGGGGCCGACAGCCTAGAAGCTTTCTTT. Encoded protein: CATSRGADSLEAFF.